This T cell receptor beta chain was identified during a study of T-cell memory formation after mild COVID-19. Study results and caveats: Confirmation of SARS-CoV-2 specificity was lacking for second-wave clones peaking day 37.

One entry per CDR3 protein results from TCRdb running MiXCR on the 5' RACE reads. The sample includes about 430,000 distinct CDR3 sequences, less than 25% of them seen just once. The table lists this clonotype with a few counts. Its antigen is not known. Germline CDR1 and CDR2: MNHEY and SVGAGI. The length of the CDR3 is 15 residues. The trim removed 6 bases at V and 1 base at J, leaving 7 bases unmatched. The sequence was obtained from an adult woman who had mild COVID-19 (a few samples of this study predate the infection). Cell type and time point are not known. Specimen: PBMCs or a T cell subset sorted from them (not recorded which). The chain is built from TRBV6-5 and TRBJ2-5; 8 positions match TRBD1. The DNA for the CDR3 is TGTGCCAGCAGCAATGACAGGGGTCGCCAAGAGACCCAGTACTTC. Translation: CASSNDRGRQETQYF.